This entry lists 13 T cell receptor beta chains sequenced from one sample in a study of blood T cell repertoires in COVID-19. Method: immunoSEQ multiplex PCR; TCRdb's copy keeps in-frame clones and lacks some. This sample has a few hundred thousand clones, with less than 95% found just once. The sample was PBMCs or T cells enriched from blood (not recorded which). These receptors were taken from a man younger than 35 who had recovered from COVID-19.

In DNA, the CDR3 is TGTGCCAGCAGCCCGGGACTAAAAAGCACAGATACGCAGTATTTT. Translating gives CASSPGLKSTDTQYF. This rearrangement joins TRBV11-2 to TRBJ2-3; TRBD2 agrees at 7 bases. The CDR3 covers 15 residues. J lost 0 bases, V lost 5 bases, and 5 bases had no gene match. The V gene's germline CDR1 is SGHAT and CDR2 FQNNGV.

The V gene is TRBV7-8, the J gene TRBJ2-7, with 7 bases aligning to TRBD1. The V and J ends lost 5 bases and 2 bases, in that order; junction bases with no gene match: 9. Germline values: CDR1 SGHVS, CDR2 FQNEAQ. This CDR3 has 15 residues. The CDR3 DNA follows: TGTGCCAGCAGCCCGAACCGGGACAGACCCTACGAGCAGTACTTC. Translating gives CASSPNRDRPYEQYF.

This rearrangement joins TRBV10-3 to TRBJ1-1; perhaps TRBD1 as D (5 bases). Between the trimmed V and J ends, which lost 0 bases and 11 bases, there was a span of 16 bases. The CDR3 length is 14 residues. The germline gives CDR1 ENHRY, CDR2 SYGVKD. The CDR3 coding sequence is TGTGCCATCAGTGAGTCGAATTCCGGGGGAAGGGCTTTCTTT. Translation: CAISESNSGGRAFF.

The rearrangement uses TRBV30 and TRBJ1-2; a weak D match, TRBD1 (5 bases). Trimming removed 0 bases at V and 2 bases at J, with 7 bases between. Looked up from germline, CDR1 is GTSNPN and CDR2 is SVGIG (reference sequence). The CDR3 loop spans 13 amino acids. DNA of the CDR3: TGTGCCTGGAGTGTGGGGCTGAACTATGGCTACACCTTC. As protein: CAWSVGLNYGYTF.

CDR3 sequence (DNA): TGTGCCAGTCGCCAGGGACAGGGGGGGATGAACACTGAAGCTTTCTTT. Its protein is CASRQGQGGMNTEAFF. V gene TRBV18 combines with J gene TRBJ1-1, with TRBD1 matching over 11 bases. J gave up 0 bases and V 9 bases, and 9 bases lay outside the gene matches. Germline CDR1 is KGHSH and CDR2 is LQKENI. This CDR3 is 16 amino acids long. The full variable domain, with the rest looked up from reference TRBV18 and TRBJ1-1, is NAGVMQNPRHLVRRRGQEARLRCSPMKGHSHVYWYRQLPEEGLKFMVYLQKENIIDESGMPKERFSAEFPKEGPSILRIQQVVRGDSAAYFCASRQGQGGMNTEAFFGQGTRLTVV.

The chain carries TRBV28 and TRBJ2-7; 9 positions match TRBD1. Germline-derived CDR1 and CDR2 are MDHEN and SYDVKM. V lost 4 bases, J lost 5 bases, and 6 bases stayed unmatched. There are 14 residues in the CDR3. DNA of the CDR3: TGTGCCAGCAGTTCAACAGGGGGCGTCGACGAGCAGTACTTC. Its protein is CASSSTGGVDEQYF.

The rearrangement joins TRBV5-4 to TRBJ1-2; D is possibly TRBD1 (6 bases). Germline V gene data show CDR1 as SGHNT and CDR2 as YYREEE (reference sequence). The CDR3 contains 14 residues. Trimming took 6 bases from V and 5 from J, leaving 17 bases between them. The CDR3 protein is CASTFTGSVYGYTF. The CDR3 DNA is TGTGCCAGCACTTTCACAGGGTCAGTTTATGGCTACACCTTC.

This chain joins TRBV5-8 and TRBJ2-5, with TRBD1 as a possible D gene (6 bases). Germline V gene lookup returns CDR1 SGHTS and CDR2 YDEGEE. This CDR3 region has 16 residues. V lost 5 bases and J lost 5, with 22 bases in between. CDR3 region: CASRFIRDTRTETQYF. CDR3 sequence (DNA): TGTGCCAGCAGATTTATCAGGGACACTAGGACGGAGACCCAGTACTTC. The full variable domain, in which reference TRBV5-8 and TRBJ2-5 provide the parts outside the CDR3, is EAGVTQSPTHLIKTRGQQATLRCSPISGHTSVYWYQQALGLGLQFLLWYDEGEERNRGNFPPRFSGRQFPNYSSELNVNALELEDSALYLCASRFIRDTRTETQYFGPGTRLLVL.

CDR3 amino acids: CASSSTIDSTDTQYF. Written as DNA, the CDR3 is TGTGCCAGCAGTTCAACTATCGATAGCACAGATACGCAGTATTTT. J is TRBJ2-3 and V is TRBV27; D is uncertain. Germline V gene lookup returns CDR1 MNHEY and CDR2 SMNVEV (reference sequence). The V end lost 4 bases, the J end lost 0 bases, and 11 bases lay between the germline ends. The CDR3 sequence is 15 residues long.

This chain links TRBV7-9 with TRBJ2-7; perhaps TRBD2 as D (5 bases). CDR1 is SEHNR, CDR2 FQNEAQ, per germline (reference sequence). The CDR3 consists of 15 residues. Trimming cost V 5 bases and J 1 base, with 15 bases left between them. The CDR3 DNA follows: TGTGCCAGCAGCCCCCTACCTAGCCTATCCTACGAGCAGTACTTC. It specifies CASSPLPSLSYEQYF.

The sample holds one count of this clone. V usage is TRBV7-3 and J usage is TRBJ2-5; weak D call: TRBD2 (6 bases). CDR1 is SGHTA and CDR2 is FQGTGA in the germline V gene. The CDR3 is 13 amino acids. Trimming took 6 bases from V and 3 from J, leaving 11 bases between them. The CDR3: CASSAGRKETQYF. In DNA, the CDR3 is TGTGCCAGCAGTGCCGGGAGAAAAGAGACCCAGTACTTC.

The rearrangement uses TRBV2 and TRBJ1-1; TRBD1 might be the D (5 bases). There are 13 residues in the CDR3. The germline V gene encodes CDR1 SNHLY and CDR2 FYNNEI. The V end was cut by 2 bases, the J end by 6 bases, with 10 bases between. The CDR3 reads CASSEQGAAEAFF. As DNA, the CDR3 is TGTGCCAGCAGTGAACAGGGCGCAGCTGAAGCTTTCTTT.

The V and J genes are TRBV5-1 and TRBJ1-2; a possible D gene is TRBD1 (6 bases). Germline assignment: CDR1 SGHRS and CDR2 YFSETQ. Trimming cost V 0 bases and J 1 base, with 10 bases left between them. This CDR3 contains 15 residues. CDR3 nucleotides: TGCGCCAGCAGCTTGGAAGGGGACAATAACTATGGCTACACCTTC. This translates into CASSLEGDNNYGYTF. Full variable domain (remainder filled in from reference TRBV5-1 and TRBJ1-2): KAGVTQTPRYLIKTRGQQVTLSCSPISGHRSVSWYQQTPGQGLQFLFEYFSETQRNKGNFPGRFSGRQFSNSRSEMNVSTLELGDSALYLCASSLEGDNNYGYTFGSGTRLTVV.